These 25 T cell receptor beta chains were sequenced from one sample in a study of cytomegalovirus exposure and HLA in healthy donors. The PCR made use of 60 Vbeta and 13 Jbeta primers. Data came from immunoSEQ multiplex PCR; TCRdb stores just in-frame clones and leaves some out. Of over 95,000 clones listed, 75% to 80% are singletons. The sample taken for sequencing was PBMCs. Receptors were obtained from a woman between 40 and 50 years old in good health and CMV-seropositive.

This clone was observed a single time. J is TRBJ1-4 and V is TRBV4-1, with D possibly being TRBD1 (5 bases). The CDR3 sequence is 15 residues long. Germline-derived CDR1 and CDR2 are MGHRA and YSYEKL. Trimming cost V 4 bases and J 3 bases, with 12 bases left between them. The CDR3 bases are TGCGCCAGCAGCCGCGGTTGGGGGGCTAATGAAAAACTGTTTTTT. This translates into CASSRGWGANEKLFF.

The chain couples TRBV6-5 to TRBJ1-6; D is unclear. With 0 bases removed from V and 9 bases from J, the gap between germline ends came to 6 bases. Germline-derived CDR1 and CDR2 are MNHEY and SVGAGI. The CDR3 loop spans 13 amino acids. The CDR3 protein is CASSYSLSSPLHF. The DNA of the CDR3 is TGTGCCAGCAGTTACTCGTTATCTTCACCCCTCCACTTT.

CDR3 residues: CASISGGVPTKYF. The CDR3 nucleotides read TGTGCCAGCATTTCAGGAGGGGTCCCCACCAAGTATTTT. This rearrangement joins TRBV25-1 to TRBJ2-3; maybe TRBD2 (6 bases). Germline values: CDR1 MGHDK, CDR2 SYGVNS. Trimming took off 7 bases at V and 13 bases at J, with 21 bases between the two ends. There are 13 residues in the CDR3.

The V gene is TRBV5-1, the J gene TRBJ2-7, with 7 bases lining up with TRBD1. CDR1 and CDR2 from the germline V gene are SGHRS and YFSETQ. The V gene end was trimmed by 0 bases and the J gene end by 3 bases; junction bases not matched to a gene: 3. CDR3 length: 14 residues. CDR3 in DNA: TGCGCCAGCAGCTTGGGGACAGGACACTACGAGCAGTACTTC. Its protein product is CASSLGTGHYEQYF. The complete variable domain, with remaining parts taken from reference TRBV5-1 and TRBJ2-7, reads KAGVTQTPRYLIKTRGQQVTLSCSPISGHRSVSWYQQTPGQGLQFLFEYFSETQRNKGNFPGRFSGRQFSNSRSEMNVSTLELGDSALYLCASSLGTGHYEQYFGPGTRLTVT.

The chain has TRBV30 and TRBJ1-1, with a possible D match to TRBD1 (5 bases). V lost 0 bases, J lost 11 bases, and 22 bases lay in between. The CDR3 totals 15 residues. In germline, CDR1 is GTSNPN, CDR2 SVGIG (reference sequence). CDR3 DNA sequence: TGTGCCTGGAGTGTCTCGGGAGCAAACAAGCGGGGGGCTTTCTTT. Residues: CAWSVSGANKRGAFF.

This chain joins TRBV5-1 and TRBJ2-3, with TRBD1 matching over 9 bases. CDR1 and CDR2 from the germline V gene are SGHRS and YFSETQ. CDR3 length equals 15 residues. J was trimmed by 6 bases and V by 4 bases; bases with no gene match: 9. DNA of the CDR3: TGCGCCAGCAGCGCCGGGACAGGGAGAGAGGATACGCAGTATTTT. This sequence encodes CASSAGTGREDTQYF.

The CDR3 DNA is TGTGCCAGTAAGATCGGGGGCAATCAGCCCCAGCATTTT. It encodes CASKIGGNQPQHF. The chain has TRBV19 and TRBJ1-5; no reliable D call. CDR3 length: 13 residues. Looked up from germline, CDR1 is LNHDA and CDR2 is SQIVND (reference sequence). V lost 7 bases, J lost 2 bases, and 9 bases lay in between.

The chain recombines TRBV9 with TRBJ2-2; D uncertain. Between the trimmed V and J ends, which lost 1 base and 6 bases, there was a span of 10 bases. The CDR3 is 14 amino acids. Germline lookup yields CDR1 SGDLS and CDR2 YYNGEE. CDR3 loop: CASSVRSEPGELFF. The CDR3 DNA sequence: TGTGCCAGCAGCGTACGGAGCGAGCCCGGGGAGCTGTTTTTT.

This clone was counted only a few times. Other DNA sequences in the same sample also yield this CDR3. The gene calls are TRBV15 and TRBJ2-7; D is possibly TRBD1 (5 bases). The CDR3 runs to 15 residues. V dropped 0 bases and J dropped 0 bases, with 9 bases sitting between them. CDR1 LNHNV and CDR2 YYDKDF come from the germline V gene (reference sequence). The CDR3 sequence is CATSRDRGSSYEQYF. As DNA, the CDR3 is TGTGCCACCAGCAGAGATAGGGGCAGCTCCTACGAGCAGTACTTC. The whole variable domain, filled in from reference TRBV15 and TRBJ2-7, reads DAMVIQNPRYQVTQFGKPVTLSCSQTLNHNVMYWYQQKSSQAPKLLFHYYDKDFNNEADTPDNFQSRRPNTSFCFLDIRSPGLGDTAMYLCATSRDRGSSYEQYFGPGTRLTVT.

In this sample, this clone turned up a few times. V gene TRBV5-6 combines with J gene TRBJ2-7; D gene ambiguous. Germline V gene data show CDR1 as SGHDT and CDR2 as YYEEEE. This CDR3 spans 15 amino acids. Trimming removed 0 bases from V and 2 bases from J, with 12 bases in between. DNA for the CDR3: TGTGCCAGCAGCTTGGGGCCAGGCGCAACCTACGAGCAGTACTTC. Translation gives CASSLGPGATYEQYF.

This clone was observed once. The J gene is TRBJ2-7, the V gene TRBV7-2, with a possible D match to TRBD2 (6 bases). The V gene lost 3 bases and the J gene lost 3 bases, with 24 bases spanning the gap. The CDR3 loop spans 18 amino acids. Germline V gene sequence: CDR1 SGHTA, CDR2 FQGNSA. DNA of the CDR3: TGTGCCAGCAGCTTTACGGTTGGCGGGGCTATAACGTACTACGAGCAGTACTTC. As protein: CASSFTVGGAITYYEQYF.

Notes on this clone: A junction boundary mismatches the germline segment, possibly from a read error. Other nucleotide sequences in the sample specify the same CDR3. The gene calls are TRBV2 and TRBJ2-7; 9 nucleotides match TRBD1. Germline V lookup: CDR1 SNHLY, CDR2 FYNNEI. The CDR3 runs 15 residues. The CDR3 DNA reads as TGCGCCAGCAGTGAATCTCCGGGACAGGGCTACGAGCAGTACTTC. As protein: CASSESPGQGYEQYF. The variable domain in full, completed from reference TRBV2 and TRBJ2-7, reads EPEVTQTPSHQVTQMGQEVILRCVPISNHLYFYWYRQILGQKVEFLVSFYNNEISEKSEIFDDQFSVERPDGSNFTLKIRSTKLEDSAMYFCASSESPGQGYEQYFGPGTRLTVT.

The J gene is TRBJ2-6, the V gene TRBV4-1; 10 positions match TRBD2. The CDR3 consists of 19 residues. With 3 bases clipped from V and 0 bases from J, the junction kept 8 bases outside the gene matches. The germline CDR1 and CDR2 sequences are MGHRA and YSYEKL. Written as DNA, the CDR3 is TGCGCCAGCAGCCATGTCTTAGCGGGGGGCCTCTCTGGGGCCAACGTCCTGACTTTC. This encodes CASSHVLAGGLSGANVLTF.

This chain uses TRBV5-6 with TRBJ2-3; TRBD2 matches at 7 bases. With V trimmed by 1 base and J by 5 bases, 16 bases remained unmatched. In germline, CDR1 is SGHDT, CDR2 YYEEEE. This CDR3 is 18 amino acids long. CDR3 DNA: TGTGCCAGCAGCTTGTTTTATGTATGGGCGGGGGAAGGAGATACGCAGTATTTT. This gives the protein CASSLFYVWAGEGDTQYF. The full variable domain, in which reference TRBV5-6 and TRBJ2-3 provide the parts outside the CDR3, is DAGVTQSPTHLIKTRGQQVTLRCSPKSGHDTVSWYQQALGQGPQFIFQYYEEEERQRGNFPDRFSGHQFPNYSSELNVNALLLGDSALYLCASSLFYVWAGEGDTQYFGPGTRLTVL.

This clone was found once. Other nucleotide sequences from this sample produce the same CDR3. The V and J genes are TRBV7-2 and TRBJ2-3, with TRBD2 identical over 10 bases. The junction had 6 bases not matched to a gene; V was cut back by 3 bases and J by 6 bases. The CDR3 totals 15 residues. Germline V gene lookup returns CDR1 SGHTA and CDR2 FQGNSA. The CDR3 nucleotides read TGTGCCAGCAGCTTGGTAGCGGGGGGTGGGGATACGCAGTATTTT. It codes for CASSLVAGGGDTQYF.

This clone was detected only a few times. The chain recombines TRBV11-1 with TRBJ2-5; D is uncertain. Trimming took off 5 bases at V and 5 bases at J, with 9 bases between the two ends. This CDR3 has 12 residues. The germline V gene has CDR1 SGHAT and CDR2 FQDESV (reference sequence). CDR3 region: CASSAVRETQYF. The CDR3 DNA sequence: TGTGCCAGCAGCGCGGTACGGGAGACCCAGTACTTC.

The rearrangement links TRBV9 to TRBJ1-1; the D gene is possibly TRBD1 (6 bases). This CDR3 comprises 15 residues. V shed 3 bases and J shed 1 base, with 13 bases lying between them. Looked up from germline, CDR1 is SGDLS and CDR2 is YYNGEE. This chain's CDR3 is CASSATGHPNTEAFF. CDR3 DNA: TGTGCCAGCAGCGCAACGGGACATCCGAACACTGAAGCTTTCTTT.

The chain links TRBV20-1 to TRBJ2-5; D perhaps matches TRBD2 (6 bases). Germline V gene data show CDR1 as DFQATT and CDR2 as SNEGSKA (reference sequence). The CDR3 is 11 amino acids. V was cut by 5 bases and J by 4 bases, with 8 bases left in between. The CDR3 DNA reads as TGCAGTGCTCCGGAGGGAGAGACCCAGTACTTC. Protein sequence: CSAPEGETQYF.

The chain couples TRBV27 to TRBJ1-1; maybe TRBD1 (5 bases). Germline V lookup: CDR1 MNHEY, CDR2 SMNVEV (reference sequence). The CDR3 contains 17 residues. V was trimmed by 2 bases and J by 2 bases, leaving 18 bases between them. CDR3 protein: CASSLRAARGVNTEAFF. In DNA, the CDR3 is TGTGCCAGCAGTTTACGGGCGGCACGGGGGGTTAACACTGAAGCTTTCTTT.

V gene TRBV12-5 combines with J gene TRBJ2-1; tentative D call: TRBD1 (6 bases). V lost 2 bases, J lost 8 bases, and 16 bases lay in between. Germline CDR1 reads LGHNT; CDR2 reads FRNRAP. The CDR3 loop spans 15 amino acids. The CDR3 nucleotides are TGTGCTAGTGGTTTGTTGGCAGGGGAAGGCGATGAGCAGTTCTTC. Its protein product is CASGLLAGEGDEQFF.

The chain recombines TRBV30 with TRBJ2-3, with D unresolved. Deletions cut 2 bases from V and 0 bases from J, with 12 bases between. CDR1 and CDR2 from the germline V gene are GTSNPN and SVGIG (reference sequence). The CDR3 runs to 15 residues. This CDR3 is CAWSLWPGSTDTQYF. For the CDR3, the DNA is TGTGCCTGGAGTCTATGGCCAGGTAGCACAGATACGCAGTATTTT.

This chain uses TRBV5-4 with TRBJ2-2; D is uncertain. V gave up 4 bases and J gave up 1 base, with 14 bases separating them. This CDR3 is 16 amino acids long. Germline CDR1 reads SGHNT; CDR2 reads YYREEE (reference sequence). The CDR3 DNA follows: TGTGCCAGCAGCATAGTTCGCGGAATGAACACCGGGGAGCTGTTTTTT. It codes for CASSIVRGMNTGELFF.

The V and J genes are TRBV7-9 and TRBJ1-2, with D possibly being TRBD1 (5 bases). The V gene lost 1 base and the J gene lost 8 bases, with 14 bases spanning the gap. Germline values: CDR1 SEHNR, CDR2 FQNEAQ (reference sequence). This CDR3 has 14 residues. CDR3 in DNA: TGTGCCAGCAGCTTAGAGTCCTCGACAGTAGGCTACACCTTC. It encodes CASSLESSTVGYTF.

This sequence joins TRBV5-1 and TRBJ2-5, with 10 bases lining up with TRBD2. V lost 3 bases, J lost 5 bases, and 16 bases stayed unmatched. Germline lookup yields CDR1 SGHRS and CDR2 YFSETQ. The CDR3 has 18 residues. CDR3 nucleotide sequence: TGCGCCAGCAGCTCTCGGCTAGCGGGGGCGGCCGTTGGGGAGACCCAGTACTTC. This encodes CASSSRLAGAAVGETQYF.

The V gene is TRBV7-9, the J gene TRBJ1-1; D gene uncertain. This CDR3 comprises 11 residues. Deletions cut 5 bases from V and 11 bases from J, with 12 bases between. CDR1 SEHNR and CDR2 FQNEAQ come from the germline V gene (reference sequence). In nucleotides, the CDR3 is TGTGCCAGCAGCGCTCTAGTTGTGGCTTTCTTT. Protein: CASSALVVAFF.